These T cell receptor beta chains were read from a single sample in a study of control samples from healthy donors and cancer patients. TCRdb keeps only in-frame clones here, not all; method: immunoSEQ multiplex PCR. Here the sample spans about 180,000 clones, around 90% being singletons. Sequencing used blood. The receptors were gathered from a woman in her fifties or sixties in good health. Each CDR3 is given with its conserved first and last residue. D genes are given only for firm matches. A row's size may be missing; if present it is once, few, many or a size class.

j_call clone_size d_call v_call cdr3_aa cdr3_nt
TRBJ2-4 NA NA TRBV9 CASSVGQGQNIQYF TGTGCCAGCAGCGTAGGTCAGGGGCAAAACATTCAGTACTTC
TRBJ2-3 NA NA TRBV5-4 CASSSPSDTQYF TGTGCCAGCAGCAGCCCGTCAGATACGCAGTATTTT
TRBJ2-7 NA NA TRBV7-2 CASSPRRALRSYEQYF TGTGCCAGCAGCCCCCGGCGGGCCCTCCGCTCCTACGAGCAGTACTTC
TRBJ1-6 NA NA TRBV6-6 CASSNSEPNSPLHF TGTGCCAGCAGTAACAGTGAACCTAATTCACCCCTCCACTTT
TRBJ1-1 NA TRBD1 TRBV29-1 CSAPDRANTEAFF TGCAGCGCCCCGGACAGGGCTAACACTGAAGCTTTCTTT
TRBJ2-7 NA TRBD1 TRBV5-4 CASSLGQGLGEQYF TGTGCCAGCAGCTTGGGACAGGGGCTTGGCGAGCAGTACTTC
TRBJ2-1 NA TRBD2 TRBV28 CASSLGLAGGEQFF TGTGCCAGCAGTCTCGGACTAGCGGGAGGGGAGCAGTTCTTC
TRBJ2-5 NA NA TRBV27 CASSSTGTQYF TGTGCCAGCAGTTCAACCGGGACCCAGTACTTC
TRBJ1-1 NA NA TRBV30 CAWRGGVEAFF TGTGCCTGGAGAGGTGGCGTTGAAGCTTTCTTT
TRBJ1-4 NA NA TRBV19 CASSIRGELFF TGTGCCAGTAGTATTCGAGGGGAACTGTTTTTT
TRBJ1-1 few NA TRBV7-2 CASSLGARGTEAFF TGTGCCAGCAGCTTAGGTGCGCGCGGTACTGAAGCTTTCTTT
TRBJ1-4 NA NA TRBV30 CAWGTDMNNEKLFF TGTGCCTGGGGAACAGACATGAATAATGAAAAACTGTTTTTT
TRBJ2-1 NA NA TRBV29-1 CSVPGGGNNEQFF TGCAGCGTCCCCGGTGGAGGGAACAATGAGCAGTTCTTC
TRBJ1-1 once NA TRBV6-5 CASRSTEAFF TGTGCCAGCAGGTCAACTGAAGCTTTCTTT
TRBJ2-5 NA NA TRBV27 CASRKWSGGTQETQYF TGTGCCAGCAGAAAGTGGTCAGGAGGGACCCAAGAGACCCAGTACTTC
TRBJ1-1 NA TRBD1 TRBV24-1 CATSDGTGLTIGAEAFF TGTGCCACCAGTGATGGGACAGGGTTGACTATAGGCGCTGAAGCTTTCTTT
TRBJ1-6 NA NA TRBV7-2 CASSLGNSPLHF TGTGCCAGCAGTTTGGGAAATTCACCCCTCCACTTT
TRBJ2-7 NA NA TRBV12-3/TRBV12-4 CASALVQGYEQYF TGTGCCAGCGCCCTCGTTCAGGGCTACGAGCAGTACTTC
TRBJ2-2 NA TRBD2 TRBV7-3 CASSHGLASGELFF TGTGCCAGCAGCCACGGACTAGCGTCCGGGGAGCTGTTTTTT
TRBJ2-2 NA NA TRBV7-9 CASSLVPGNAGELFF TGTGCCAGCAGCTTAGTCCCAGGCAACGCCGGGGAGCTGTTTTTT
TRBJ2-7 few NA TRBV28 CASTSSGRTYEQYF TGTGCCAGCACCTCATCGGGACGCACCTACGAGCAGTACTTC
TRBJ2-2 NA NA TRBV18 CASSPQRTGELFF TGTGCCAGCTCACCTCAGCGCACCGGGGAGCTGTTTTTT
TRBJ2-7 NA NA TRBV27 CASSSRELPSYEQYF TGTGCCAGCAGTTCACGGGAGCTTCCCTCCTACGAGCAGTACTTC
TRBJ2-2 NA NA TRBV5-1 CASSFGAGAITGELFF TGCGCCAGCAGCTTTGGGGCAGGGGCGATTACCGGGGAGCTGTTTTTT
TRBJ1-2 many TRBD1 TRBV5-4 CASSQGQRYGYTF TGTGCCAGCAGCCAGGGACAGCGCTATGGCTACACCTTC
TRBJ1-4 NA TRBD1 TRBV28 CASSSPGTGFEKLFF TGTGCCAGCAGTTCCCCCGGGACAGGGTTTGAAAAACTGTTTTTT
TRBJ2-7 once NA TRBV5-4 CASSQSSYEQYF TGTGCCAGCAGCCAAAGCTCCTACGAGCAGTACTTC
TRBJ2-3 NA NA TRBV9 CASSVGTRVADTQYF TGTGCCAGCAGCGTAGGCACTAGGGTCGCAGATACGCAGTATTTT
TRBJ2-2 once NA TRBV10-2 CASIVGSNTGELFF TGCGCCAGCATCGTCGGGTCGAACACCGGGGAGCTGTTTTTT
TRBJ2-2 NA NA TRBV5-1 CASSLLPGDNTGELFF TGCGCCAGCAGCTTGCTACCGGGGGACAACACCGGGGAGCTGTTTTTT
TRBJ1-2 NA TRBD1 TRBV24-1 CATSEGTEYGYTF TGTGCCACCAGTGAAGGGACAGAATATGGCTACACCTTC
TRBJ1-6 once TRBD1 TRBV30 CAWDFGQGNSPLHF TGTGCCTGGGATTTTGGACAGGGGAATTCACCCCTCCACTTT
TRBJ2-2 NA TRBD2 TRBV11-3 CASSLLAGAGELFF TGTGCCAGCAGCTTACTAGCGGGAGCCGGGGAGCTGTTTTTT
TRBJ2-1 NA TRBD1 TRBV27 CASATIRGSSYNEQFF TGTGCCAGCGCCACCATCAGGGGGAGCTCCTACAATGAGCAGTTCTTC
TRBJ1-5 NA NA TRBV27 CASSLLGRSGNQPQHF TGTGCCAGCAGTTTACTGGGACGGTCGGGCAATCAGCCCCAGCATTTT
TRBJ2-7 NA NA TRBV5-4 CASSSPQGYEQYF TGTGCCAGCAGCTCTCCACAGGGATACGAGCAGTACTTC
TRBJ1-2 once TRBD1 TRBV6-6 CASSSGTGGGYTF TGTGCCAGCAGTTCCGGGACAGGGGGTGGCTACACCTTC
TRBJ2-7 NA TRBD2 TRBV5-4 CASSSPSGEDSYEQYF TGTGCCAGCAGCTCCCCTAGCGGGGAGGATTCCTACGAGCAGTACTTC
TRBJ2-7 NA NA TRBV5-1 CASSPRLDSYEQYF TGCGCCAGCAGCCCGAGACTAGACTCCTACGAGCAGTACTTC
TRBJ1-2 NA NA TRBV6-1 CASSEGQGVWGYTF TGTGCCAGCAGTGAAGGGCAGGGCGTCTGGGGCTACACCTTC
TRBJ2-2 NA NA TRBV6-2/TRBV6-3 CASSYSTTGELFF TGTGCCAGCAGTTACTCGACCACCGGGGAGCTGTTTTTT
TRBJ1-5 NA NA TRBV27 CASSRTPAQYSNQPQHF TGTGCCAGCAGTCGAACCCCGGCCCAATATAGCAATCAGCCCCAGCATTTT
TRBJ1-3 NA NA TRBV9 CASSVEGHSGNTIYF TGTGCCAGCAGCGTAGAAGGACACTCTGGAAACACCATATATTTT
TRBJ1-2 NA TRBD1 TRBV28 CASTPSTGPIGYTF TGTGCCAGCACCCCTTCGACAGGGCCGATTGGCTACACCTTC
TRBJ2-7 NA NA TRBV7-9 CASSLSPGGGAGTEQYF TGTGCCAGCAGCTTGTCTCCTGGGGGGGGCGCCGGCACCGAGCAGTACTTC
TRBJ2-7 NA NA TRBV28 CASSFSPGTYEQYF TGTGCCAGCAGTTTTTCCCCCGGGACCTACGAGCAGTACTTC
TRBJ1-6 NA NA TRBV9 CASSVEAGSSYNSPLHF TGTGCCAGCAGCGTAGAGGCAGGAAGCTCCTATAATTCACCCCTCCACTTT